The present TCR beta chain was sequenced within a study of T-cell memory formation after mild COVID-19. Whole-study results and caveats: CD4+ contracting clones were found mainly in CM and EM, and CD8+ ones in EMRA. What remained unconfirmed was the SARS-CoV-2 specificity of second-wave clones peaking on day 37. Day 15 to 85 contractors were CD4/CD8 balanced; later expanders leaned CD4+.

This CDR3 is built from 14 residues. Germline CDR1 and CDR2: SEHNR and FQNEAQ (reference sequence). TCRdb used MiXCR to reprocess the 5' RACE reads, holding one entry per CDR3 protein. The repertoire holds just under 150,000 distinct CDR3 sequences, with 6% to 6.5% as singletons. This clonotype occurred a few times. Its antigen is not identified. At one end, the junction sequence differs from germline, possibly due to a read error. The rearrangement links TRBV7-9 to TRBJ2-7, with TRBD1 matching 10 bases. Sequencing was done on a sample of PBMCs or a T cell subset sorted from them (not recorded which). This TCR came from an adult woman who had mild COVID-19 (a few samples of this study predate the infection). Cell type and time point are not known. CDR3 amino acids: CAGSVGQGRYEQYF. In nucleotides, the CDR3 is TGTGCCGGCAGCGTGGGACAGGGGAGGTACGAGCAGTACTTC. The complete variable domain, with remaining parts taken from reference TRBV7-9 and TRBJ2-7, reads DTGVSQNPRHKITKRGQNVTFRCDPISEHNRLYWYRQTLGQGPEFLTYFQNEAQLEKSRLLSDRFSAERPKGSFSTLEIQRTEQGDSAMYLCAGSVGQGRYEQYFGPGTRLTVT.